This TCR beta chain is from a study of early T cells in non-severe SARS-CoV-2 infection. TCRdb independently ran MiXCR on the 5' RACE reads; one entry per CDR3 protein. This sample has about 77,000 distinct CDR3 sequences, with about 16% found just once. Trimming cost V 4 bases and J 4 bases; bases outside gene matches: 7. CDR1 and CDR2 from the germline V gene are SGHNT and YYREEE (reference sequence). The CDR3 length is 17 residues. This chain uses TRBV5-4 with TRBJ2-1; TRBD2 matches 14 bases. The source is an adult who was a healthcare worker with PCR-confirmed SARS-CoV-2 infection or an uninfected control (not recorded which). Sequencing was carried out using whole blood. In DNA, the CDR3 is TGTGCCAGCAGCACCGGGACTAGCGGGAGTAGGTACAATGAGCAGTTCTTC. Protein product: CASSTGTSGSRYNEQFF.